The 13 T cell receptor beta chains below were found in one sample sequenced in a study of blood T cell repertoires in COVID-19. Measured with immunoSEQ multiplex PCR; TCRdb has only the in-frame clones, and not every one. The data show roughly 320,000 clones, with around 84% seen just once and 3.5% to 4.5% held by the top ten. Material for sequencing was PBMCs or T cells enriched from blood (not recorded which). The receptor source for this set is a man in his thirties or forties who had recovered from COVID-19.

The chain recombines TRBV6-5 with TRBJ2-7; possibly TRBD2 for D (6 bases). This CDR3 spans 15 amino acids. Germline V gene lookup returns CDR1 MNHEY and CDR2 SVGAGI. V was cut by 6 bases and J by 6 bases, with 21 bases left in between. CDR3 nucleotides: TGTGCCAGCAGACCACCGGGCCCAAGGCGGGGCGAGCAGTACTTC. The encoded protein is CASRPPGPRRGEQYF.

The gene calls are TRBV28 and TRBJ2-1; tentatively, D is TRBD2 (5 bases). With 8 bases removed from V and 1 base from J, the gap between germline ends came to 15 bases. Germline assignment: CDR1 MDHEN and CDR2 SYDVKM. This CDR3 has 15 amino acids. The DNA for the CDR3 is TGTGCCAGCTCAAGGCCGGGGTCTTCCTACAATGAGCAGTTCTTC. It translates to CASSRPGSSYNEQFF.

J is TRBJ2-2 and V is TRBV28, with 10 bases aligning to TRBD1. After removal of 3 bases from V and 12 bases from J, the junction contained 16 bases not matched to a gene. Looked up from germline, CDR1 is MDHEN and CDR2 is SYDVKM. CDR3 size: 17 residues. CDR3 residues: CASSFWRQGAFAPQLFF. CDR3 nucleotides: TGTGCCAGCAGTTTCTGGAGACAGGGGGCTTTTGCCCCTCAGCTGTTTTTT. The variable domain in full, completed from reference TRBV28 and TRBJ2-2, reads DVKVTQSSRYLVKRTGEKVFLECVQDMDHENMFWYRQDPGLGLRLIYFSYDVKMKEKGDIPEGYSVSREKKERFSLILESASTNQTSMYLCASSFWRQGAFAPQLFFGEGSRLTVL.

This chain links TRBV9 with TRBJ1-2, with a possible D match to TRBD1 (6 bases). The CDR3 is made up of 14 amino acids. V was pared by 6 bases and J by 5 bases, with 17 bases between. CDR1 and CDR2 from the germline V gene are SGDLS and YYNGEE. This chain's CDR3 is CASTGQISSYGYTF. Here the CDR3 DNA reads TGTGCCAGCACGGGACAAATTTCCTCTTATGGCTACACCTTC.

The chain recombines TRBV3-1 (or the pseudogene TRBV3-2) with TRBJ1-4; D is perhaps TRBD1 (6 bases). The CDR3 has 13 amino acids. The V and J ends lost 4 bases and 5 bases respectively, with 8 bases between them. CDR1 LGHDT and CDR2 YNNKEL come from the germline V gene (reference sequence). CDR3 amino acids: CASSRQVNEKLFF. The CDR3 DNA is TGTGCCAGCAGCCGACAGGTCAATGAAAAACTGTTTTTT.

The chain combines TRBV9 with TRBJ2-1, with 9 bases matching TRBD2. The CDR3 is 16 amino acids. The V segment lost 0 bases and the J segment 4 bases; nucleotides outside the gene matches: 5. CDR1 and CDR2 (germline): SGDLS, YYNGEE. CDR3 sequence: CASSVGSGRRYNEQFF. The DNA for the CDR3 is TGTGCCAGCAGCGTAGGTAGCGGGAGAAGATACAATGAGCAGTTCTTC.

CDR3 nucleotide sequence: TGTGCCGGCAAAACGGACAGGGACCTTAATTCACCCCTCCACTTT. It specifies CAGKTDRDLNSPLHF. This chain joins TRBV2 and TRBJ1-6, with TRBD1 identical over 8 bases. The germline V gene has CDR1 SNHLY and CDR2 FYNNEI. The CDR3 runs 15 residues. V dropped 11 bases and J dropped 6; count of bases not matched to a gene: 12.

The chain links TRBV18 to TRBJ2-7, with 8 positions matching TRBD2. J gave up 6 bases and V 8 bases, and 18 bases lay outside the gene matches. There are 16 residues in the CDR3. The germline CDR1 and CDR2 sequences are KGHSH and LQKENI. The CDR3 region has the DNA TGTGCCAGCGCACAAGATGGCGGGGGGAGAGTCGGCGAGCAGTACTTC. This codes for CASAQDGGGRVGEQYF.

The CDR3 DNA reads as TGTGCCAGCAGGGATTGGTACGGGTGCTCCTACAATGAGCAGTTCTTC. Translated: CASRDWYGCSYNEQFF. V usage is TRBV25-1 and J usage is TRBJ2-1, with no clear D. The CDR3 is 16 residues long. Per germline, CDR1 MGHDK and CDR2 SYGVNS. V lost 6 bases to trimming and J lost 0 bases, with 15 bases between them.

The chain joins TRBV2 to TRBJ1-2; 8 bases map to TRBD1. J was trimmed by 2 bases and V by 4 bases; bases with no gene match: 0. CDR3 length: 13 amino acids. CDR1 and CDR2 from the germline V gene are SNHLY and FYNNEI. The CDR3 coding sequence is TGTGCCAGCAGTGGGACAGGGAACTATGGCTACACCTTC. Translated, it gives CASSGTGNYGYTF.

This chain uses TRBV5-5 with TRBJ2-5; D perhaps matches TRBD1 (5 bases). The CDR3 loop spans 15 amino acids. Germline CDR1 reads SGHKS; CDR2 reads YYEKEE (reference sequence). V was pared by 0 bases and J by 1 base, with 10 bases between. This CDR3 is CASSLVDRSQETQYF. In DNA form, the CDR3 reads TGTGCCAGCAGCTTGGTCGACAGATCCCAAGAGACCCAGTACTTC.

The V and J genes are TRBV12-5 and TRBJ2-7; 7 bases map to TRBD1. J gave up 7 bases and V 7 bases, and 13 bases lay outside the gene matches. The CDR3 is 14 amino acids. Germline CDR1 and CDR2: LGHNT and FRNRAP. The CDR3 loop reads CASALPRRGLEQYF. CDR3 nucleotides: TGTGCTAGTGCCCTCCCCAGAAGGGGGCTGGAGCAGTACTTC.

V usage is TRBV5-4 and J usage is TRBJ1-3, with D hard to call. The germline gives CDR1 SGHNT, CDR2 YYREEE (reference sequence). The CDR3 has 17 amino acids. Trimming took 3 bases from V and 0 from J, leaving 16 bases between them. The CDR3 is CASSSGGSVSSGNTIYF. The CDR3 DNA sequence: TGTGCCAGCAGCTCTGGAGGCAGCGTATCCTCTGGAAACACCATATATTTT.